This T cell receptor (beta chain) emerged from a study of blood T cell repertoires in COVID-19. Study in general: Sites across the United States, Italy and Spain contributed samples from acute and convalescent COVID-19. From T cells, B-cell-depleted T cells, or PBMCs came the material, which was cDNA or gDNA.

Original processing methods: Reference gene primers were amplified, and this amplification served to estimate nucleated cell counts. The repertoire was sequenced with immunoSEQ multiplex PCR; TCRdb's copy has only in-frame clones and lacks some. V and J calls and clone size come straight from that table; D and trimming were deduced from the DNA. Here the sample spans some 120,000 clones, around 90% being singletons. A few counts support this clone. Germline CDR1 reads LGHDT; CDR2 reads YNNKEL (reference sequence). V lost 8 bases to trimming and J lost 5 bases; unmatched junction nucleotides: 10. CDR3 length equals 15 residues.

The chain has TRBV3-1 (or the pseudogene TRBV3-2) and TRBJ2-2; 8 positions match TRBD2. The TCR was taken from a man over 45 with active COVID-19. The sequenced sample was peripheral blood. For the CDR3, the DNA is TGTGCCAGCGCCCTCGGGGGGGCTAGGACCGGGGAGCTGTTTTTT. Translation: CASALGGARTGELFF.